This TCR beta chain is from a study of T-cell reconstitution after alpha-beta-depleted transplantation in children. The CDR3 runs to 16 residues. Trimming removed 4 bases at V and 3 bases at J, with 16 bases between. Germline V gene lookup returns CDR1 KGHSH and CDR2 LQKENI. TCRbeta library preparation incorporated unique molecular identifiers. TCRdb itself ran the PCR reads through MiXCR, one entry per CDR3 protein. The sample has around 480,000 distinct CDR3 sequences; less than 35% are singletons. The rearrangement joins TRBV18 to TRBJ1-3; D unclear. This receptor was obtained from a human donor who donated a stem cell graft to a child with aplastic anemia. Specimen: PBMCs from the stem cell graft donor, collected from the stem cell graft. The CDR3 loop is CASSQGTGGLGNTIYF. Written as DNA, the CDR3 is TGTGCCAGCTCACAAGGTACGGGAGGCCTTGGAAACACCATATATTTT.